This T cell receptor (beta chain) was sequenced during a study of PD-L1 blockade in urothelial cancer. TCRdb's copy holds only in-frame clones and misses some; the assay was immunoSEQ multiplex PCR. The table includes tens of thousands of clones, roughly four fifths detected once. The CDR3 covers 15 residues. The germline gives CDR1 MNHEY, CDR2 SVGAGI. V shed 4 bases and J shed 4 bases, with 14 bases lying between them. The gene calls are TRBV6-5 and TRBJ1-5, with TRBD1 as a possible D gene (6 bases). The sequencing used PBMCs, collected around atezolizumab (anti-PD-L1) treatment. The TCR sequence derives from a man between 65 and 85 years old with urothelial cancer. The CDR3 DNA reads TGTGCCAGCAGTTTAGACAGGAATTTTAATCAGCCCCAGCATTTT. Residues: CASSLDRNFNQPQHF.